In its sample, the clone carrying this T cell receptor (beta chain) was seen once. The primer mix had 60 Vbeta and 13 Jbeta primers. Only in-frame clones appear in the TCRdb table, and some are missing; sequencing was by immunoSEQ multiplex PCR. The data hold around 160,000 clones, with approximately 79% observed a single time. This sample stems from a study of cytomegalovirus exposure and HLA in healthy donors. V was pared by 5 bases and J by 9 bases, with 6 bases of the junction left unmatched. Per germline, CDR1 SGHAT and CDR2 FQNNGV. The CDR3 runs 13 residues. The TCR sequence derives from a man in his fifties or sixties in good health and CMV-seropositive. Sequenced: PBMCs. The rearrangement links TRBV11-2 to TRBJ2-1; 8 bases are a match to TRBD1. This chain's CDR3 is CASSKPGQGEQFF. The CDR3, as DNA: TGTGCCAGCAGCAAGCCCGGACAGGGTGAGCAGTTCTTC.